A selection of T cell receptor beta chains follows, all from one sample in a study of T cells and copy number aberrations in small-cell lung cancer. Some clones are missing from TCRdb's copy, which holds only in-frame ones; the method was immunoSEQ multiplex PCR. The table lists about 460 clones, 70% to 90% of them singletons. Material: tumor tissue. These receptors were taken from a man in his sixties with small cell lung cancer. Each CDR3 is given without its conserved first and last residue. The D gene is left open where the match is weak.

V: TRBV15; D: TRBD2; J: TRBJ2-1; CDR3: ATSRAGGVEQF
V: TRBV7-3; D: TRBD1; J: TRBJ2-1; CDR3: ASSRGTGGNEQF
V: TRBV5-1; D: TRBD2; J: TRBJ2-1; CDR3: ASSARTSGRYNEQF
V: TRBV5-1; D: NA; J: TRBJ1-3; CDR3: ASRLGGSGNTIY
V: TRBV27; D: TRBD2; J: TRBJ2-1; CDR3: ASSPQAGGASWSSYNEQF
V: TRBV10-2; D: NA; J: TRBJ2-1; CDR3: ASSVNRAYNEQF
V: TRBV2; D: TRBD1; J: TRBJ1-1; CDR3: ASSEQAGGAGTEAF
V: TRBV6-5; D: NA; J: TRBJ2-1; CDR3: ASSFPGAGNEQF
V: TRBV5-1; D: NA; J: TRBJ2-7; CDR3: ASSLYPGVGYEQY
V: TRBV7-2; D: TRBD1; J: TRBJ1-6; CDR3: ASSPRDRDNSPLH
V: TRBV2; D: NA; J: TRBJ2-3; CDR3: ASNADSTDTQY
V: TRBV9; D: NA; J: TRBJ2-1; CDR3: ASSASGQILYNEQF
V: TRBV6-5; D: NA; J: TRBJ1-2; CDR3: ASSYSGRDYGYT
V: TRBV14; D: TRBD1; J: TRBJ1-4; CDR3: ASSQDIRGTDATNEKLF
V: TRBV6-4; D: TRBD2; J: TRBJ2-2; CDR3: ASRPRPGLGGGELF
V: TRBV30; D: TRBD2; J: TRBJ2-3; CDR3: AWRLPLAGARDTQY
V: TRBV19; D: NA; J: TRBJ1-6; CDR3: ASSKEPAGRNSPLH
V: TRBV6-5; D: TRBD1; J: TRBJ1-4; CDR3: ASKRGPGEKLF
V: TRBV7-9; D: TRBD1; J: TRBJ2-7; CDR3: ASSSGQGAHEQY
V: TRBV7-2; D: NA; J: TRBJ1-5; CDR3: ASSLVRAQPQH
V: TRBV19; D: TRBD2; J: TRBJ2-3; CDR3: ASSRRSGLAGGGTDTQY
V: TRBV30; D: NA; J: TRBJ2-3; CDR3: AWTGQGGGLKY
V: TRBV11-2; D: NA; J: TRBJ2-3; CDR3: ASSLGWLDTQY
V: TRBV27; D: TRBD1; J: TRBJ2-6; CDR3: ASSPTGTGRGGANVLT
V: TRBV27; D: TRBD1; J: TRBJ2-7; CDR3: ASSPLPGQGGYEQY
V: TRBV7-9; D: TRBD2; J: TRBJ2-3; CDR3: ASVLAGGSTDTQY
V: TRBV19; D: TRBD1; J: TRBJ1-6; CDR3: ASSIGTENSPLH
V: TRBV30; D: TRBD1; J: TRBJ1-5; CDR3: AWSPQGGFQPQH
V: TRBV4-1; D: TRBD1; J: TRBJ1-2; CDR3: ARSQDVGQGWGYT
V: TRBV5-4; D: TRBD1; J: TRBJ2-7; CDR3: ASSPSGTGIYEQY
V: TRBV5-1; D: TRBD1; J: TRBJ2-7; CDR3: ASSWDRAYEQY
V: TRBV7-9; D: NA; J: TRBJ1-1; CDR3: ASRRQGPTEAF
V: TRBV11-3; D: NA; J: TRBJ1-1; CDR3: ASSSGRTNTEAF
V: TRBV5-1; D: NA; J: TRBJ1-5; CDR3: ASSLEGTQPQH
V: TRBV9; D: NA; J: TRBJ1-1; CDR3: ASSVATRSEAF
V: TRBV5-1; D: TRBD1; J: TRBJ1-1; CDR3: ASRRGQDTEAF
V: TRBV20-1; D: NA; J: TRBJ1-2; CDR3: SATPYT
V: TRBV10-2; D: NA; J: TRBJ2-3; CDR3: ASSVGDTQY
V: TRBV29-1; D: NA; J: TRBJ1-1; CDR3: SAGADSLAF
V: TRBV9; D: NA; J: TRBJ2-3; CDR3: AGGHPPTDTQY
V: TRBV29-1; D: NA; J: TRBJ1-4; CDR3: SVGRTVTNEKLF
V: TRBV13; D: TRBD2; J: TRBJ2-7; CDR3: ASSLGTSGSGYEQY
V: TRBV5-1; D: NA; J: TRBJ2-3; CDR3: ASSLVVEDTQY
V: TRBV30; D: NA; J: TRBJ2-7; CDR3: AWSSKIEQY
V: TRBV7-2; D: NA; J: TRBJ1-1; CDR3: ASSLLGTEAF
V: TRBV28; D: NA; J: TRBJ1-6; CDR3: ASRNRPYNSPLH
V: TRBV4-2; D: NA; J: TRBJ1-1; CDR3: ASSWRVDTEAF
V: TRBV29-1; D: NA; J: TRBJ1-2; CDR3: SVEVAGYGYT
V: TRBV19; D: NA; J: TRBJ2-2; CDR3: ASSISQAGELF
V: TRBV30; D: NA; J: TRBJ1-5; CDR3: AWSVSGWYNQPQH
V: TRBV15; D: TRBD2; J: TRBJ2-3; CDR3: ATSRGPTSGRMTDTQY
V: TRBV27; D: NA; J: TRBJ1-1; CDR3: ASRKHGTEAF
V: TRBV27; D: NA; J: TRBJ1-2; CDR3: ASSFFRAGGYGYT
V: TRBV28; D: NA; J: TRBJ1-2; CDR3: ASLANYGYT
V: TRBV15; D: NA; J: TRBJ2-5; CDR3: ATSRDMETQY